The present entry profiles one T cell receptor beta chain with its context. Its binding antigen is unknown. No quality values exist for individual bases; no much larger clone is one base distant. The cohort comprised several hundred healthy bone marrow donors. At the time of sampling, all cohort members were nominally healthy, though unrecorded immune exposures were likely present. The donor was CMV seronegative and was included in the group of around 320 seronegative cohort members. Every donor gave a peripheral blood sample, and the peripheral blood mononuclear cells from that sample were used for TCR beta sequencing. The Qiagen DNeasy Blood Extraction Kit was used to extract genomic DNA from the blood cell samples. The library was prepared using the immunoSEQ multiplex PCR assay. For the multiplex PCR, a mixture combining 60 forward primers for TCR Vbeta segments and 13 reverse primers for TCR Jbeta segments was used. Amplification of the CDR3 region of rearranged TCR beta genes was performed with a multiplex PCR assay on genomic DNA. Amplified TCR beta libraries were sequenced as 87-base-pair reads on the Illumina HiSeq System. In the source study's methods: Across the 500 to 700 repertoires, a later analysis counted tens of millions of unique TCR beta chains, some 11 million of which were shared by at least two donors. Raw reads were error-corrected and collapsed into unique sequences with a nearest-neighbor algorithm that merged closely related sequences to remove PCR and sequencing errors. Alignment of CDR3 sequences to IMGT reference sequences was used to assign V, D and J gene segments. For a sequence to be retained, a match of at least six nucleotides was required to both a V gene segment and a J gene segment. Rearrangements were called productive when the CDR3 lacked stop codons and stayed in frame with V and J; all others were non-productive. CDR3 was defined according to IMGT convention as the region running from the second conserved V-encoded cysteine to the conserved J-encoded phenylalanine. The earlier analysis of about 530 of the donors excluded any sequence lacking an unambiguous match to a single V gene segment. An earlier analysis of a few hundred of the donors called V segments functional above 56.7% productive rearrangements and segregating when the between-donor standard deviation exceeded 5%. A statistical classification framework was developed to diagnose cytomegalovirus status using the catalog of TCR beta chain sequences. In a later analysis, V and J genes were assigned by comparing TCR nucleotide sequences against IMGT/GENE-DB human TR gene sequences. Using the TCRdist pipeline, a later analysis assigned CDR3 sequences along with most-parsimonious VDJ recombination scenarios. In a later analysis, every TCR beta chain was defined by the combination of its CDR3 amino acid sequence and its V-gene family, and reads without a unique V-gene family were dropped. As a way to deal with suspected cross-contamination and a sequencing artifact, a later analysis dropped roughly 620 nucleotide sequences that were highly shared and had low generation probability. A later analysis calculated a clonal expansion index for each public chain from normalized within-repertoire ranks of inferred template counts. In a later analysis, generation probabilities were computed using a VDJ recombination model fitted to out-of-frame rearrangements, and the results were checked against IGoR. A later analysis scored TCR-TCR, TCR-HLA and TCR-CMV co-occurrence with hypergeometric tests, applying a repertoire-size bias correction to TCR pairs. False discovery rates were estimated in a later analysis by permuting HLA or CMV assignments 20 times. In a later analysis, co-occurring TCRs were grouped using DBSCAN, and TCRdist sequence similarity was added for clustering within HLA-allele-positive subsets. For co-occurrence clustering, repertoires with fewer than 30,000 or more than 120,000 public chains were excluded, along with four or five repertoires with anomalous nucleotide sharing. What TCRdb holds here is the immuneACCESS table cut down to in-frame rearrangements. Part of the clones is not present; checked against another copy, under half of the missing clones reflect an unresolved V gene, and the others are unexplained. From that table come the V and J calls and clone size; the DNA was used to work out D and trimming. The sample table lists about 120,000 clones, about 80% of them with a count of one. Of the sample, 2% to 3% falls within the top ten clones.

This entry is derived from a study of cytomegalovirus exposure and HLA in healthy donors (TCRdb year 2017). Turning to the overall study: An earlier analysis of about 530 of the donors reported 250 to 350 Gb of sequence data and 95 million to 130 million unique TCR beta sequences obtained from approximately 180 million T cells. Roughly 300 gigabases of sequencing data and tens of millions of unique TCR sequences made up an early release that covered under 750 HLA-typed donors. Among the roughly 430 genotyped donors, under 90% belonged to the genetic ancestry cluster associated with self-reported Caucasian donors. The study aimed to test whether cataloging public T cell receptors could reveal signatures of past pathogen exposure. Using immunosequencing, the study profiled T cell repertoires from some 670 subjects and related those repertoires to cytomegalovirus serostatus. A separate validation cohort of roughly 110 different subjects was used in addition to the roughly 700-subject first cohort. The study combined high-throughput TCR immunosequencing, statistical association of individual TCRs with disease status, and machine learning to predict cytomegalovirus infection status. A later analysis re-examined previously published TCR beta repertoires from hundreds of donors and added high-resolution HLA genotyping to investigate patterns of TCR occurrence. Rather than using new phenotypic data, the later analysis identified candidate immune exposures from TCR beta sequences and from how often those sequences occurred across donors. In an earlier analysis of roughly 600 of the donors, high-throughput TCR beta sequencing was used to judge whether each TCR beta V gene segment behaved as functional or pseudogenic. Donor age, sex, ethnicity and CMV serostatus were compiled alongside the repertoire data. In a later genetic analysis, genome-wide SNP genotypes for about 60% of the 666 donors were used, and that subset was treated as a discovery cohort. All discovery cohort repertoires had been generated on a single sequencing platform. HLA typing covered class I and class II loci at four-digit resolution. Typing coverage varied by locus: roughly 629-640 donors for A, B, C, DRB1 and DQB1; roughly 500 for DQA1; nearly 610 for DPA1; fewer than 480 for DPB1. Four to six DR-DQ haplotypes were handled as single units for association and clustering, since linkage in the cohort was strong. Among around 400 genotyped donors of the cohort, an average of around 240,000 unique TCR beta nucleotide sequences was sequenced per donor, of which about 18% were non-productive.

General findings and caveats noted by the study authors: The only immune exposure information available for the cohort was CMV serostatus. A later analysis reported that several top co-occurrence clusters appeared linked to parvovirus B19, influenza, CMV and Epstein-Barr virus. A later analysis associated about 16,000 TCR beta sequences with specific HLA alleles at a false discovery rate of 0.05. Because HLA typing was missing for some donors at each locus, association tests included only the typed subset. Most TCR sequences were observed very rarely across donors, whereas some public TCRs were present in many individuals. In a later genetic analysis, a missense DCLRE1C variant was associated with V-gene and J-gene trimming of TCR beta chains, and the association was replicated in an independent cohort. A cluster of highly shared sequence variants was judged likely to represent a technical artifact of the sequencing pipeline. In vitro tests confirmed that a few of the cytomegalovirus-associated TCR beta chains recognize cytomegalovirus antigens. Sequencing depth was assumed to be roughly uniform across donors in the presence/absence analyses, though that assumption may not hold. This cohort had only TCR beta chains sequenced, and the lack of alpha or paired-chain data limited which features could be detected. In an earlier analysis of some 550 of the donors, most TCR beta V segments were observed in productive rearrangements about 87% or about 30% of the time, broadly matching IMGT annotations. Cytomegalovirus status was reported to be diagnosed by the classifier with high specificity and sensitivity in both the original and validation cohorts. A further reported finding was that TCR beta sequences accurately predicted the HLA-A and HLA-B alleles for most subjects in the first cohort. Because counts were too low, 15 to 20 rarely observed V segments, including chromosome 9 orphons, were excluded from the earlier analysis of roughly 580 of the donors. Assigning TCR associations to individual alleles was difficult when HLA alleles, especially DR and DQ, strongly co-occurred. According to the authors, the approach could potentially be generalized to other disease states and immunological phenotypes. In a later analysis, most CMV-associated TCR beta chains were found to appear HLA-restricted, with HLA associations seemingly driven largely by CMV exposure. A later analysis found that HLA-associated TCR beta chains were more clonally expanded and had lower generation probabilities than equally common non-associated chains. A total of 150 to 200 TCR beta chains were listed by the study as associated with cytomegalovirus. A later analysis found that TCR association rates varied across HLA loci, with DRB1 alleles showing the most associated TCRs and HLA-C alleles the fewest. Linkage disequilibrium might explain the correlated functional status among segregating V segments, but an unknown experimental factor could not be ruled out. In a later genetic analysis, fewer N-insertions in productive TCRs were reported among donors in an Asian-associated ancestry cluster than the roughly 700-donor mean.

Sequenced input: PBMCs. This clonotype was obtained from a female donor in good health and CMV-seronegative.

The encoded CDR3 is CSVQPDRGNYGYTF. The nucleotide sequence reads as follows: TGCAGCGTCCAACCGGACAGGGGGAACTATGGCTACACCTTC. The chain is encoded by TRBV29-1 joined to TRBJ1-2, with 10 central nucleotides matching TRBD1. Germline trimming amounts to 6 bases on V and 2 bases on J, with 6 as the count of junction bases outside the gene matches. The CDR3 spans 14 residues, from the cysteine through the phenylalanine. CDR3 DNA is the only sequence kept; it has 42 bases, read in frame from the first base. CDR1 and CDR2, per the germline V gene, are SQVTM and ANQGSEA.